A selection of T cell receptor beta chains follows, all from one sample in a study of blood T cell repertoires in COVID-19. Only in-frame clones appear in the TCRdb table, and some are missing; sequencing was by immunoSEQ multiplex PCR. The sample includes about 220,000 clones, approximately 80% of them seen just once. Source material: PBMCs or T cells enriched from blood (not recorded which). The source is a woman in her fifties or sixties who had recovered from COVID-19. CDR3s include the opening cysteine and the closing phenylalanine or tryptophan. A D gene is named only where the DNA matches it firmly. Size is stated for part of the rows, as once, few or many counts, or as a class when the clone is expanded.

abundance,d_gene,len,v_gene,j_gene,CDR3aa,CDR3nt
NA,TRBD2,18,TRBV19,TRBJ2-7,CASSFVWLAGVHSYEQYF,TGTGCCAGTAGTTTCGTCTGGCTAGCGGGAGTCCACTCCTACGAGCAGTACTTC
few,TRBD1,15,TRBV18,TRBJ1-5,CASSSGTGGNQPQHF,TGTGCCAGCTCATCCGGGACAGGGGGGAATCAGCCCCAGCATTTT
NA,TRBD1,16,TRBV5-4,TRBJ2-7,CASSLAVSGQGYEQYF,TGTGCCAGCAGCTTGGCAGTGTCGGGACAGGGCTACGAGCAGTACTTC
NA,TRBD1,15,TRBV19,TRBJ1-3,CASSPRRGLGNTIYF,TGTGCCAGTAGTCCACGCAGGGGGCTTGGAAACACCATATATTTT
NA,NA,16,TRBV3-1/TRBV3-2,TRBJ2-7,CASSQGVPGSSYEQYF,TGTGCCAGCAGCCAGGGAGTTCCGGGAAGCTCCTACGAGCAGTACTTC
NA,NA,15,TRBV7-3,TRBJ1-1,CASSPLGSLGTEAFF,TGTGCCAGCAGCCCCCTCGGGTCCCTCGGCACTGAAGCTTTCTTT
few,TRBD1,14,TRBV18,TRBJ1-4,CASSRDSERGKLFF,TGTGCCAGCTCGCGGGACAGCGAACGTGGAAAACTGTTTTTT
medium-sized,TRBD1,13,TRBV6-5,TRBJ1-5,CASSPNRGQPQHF,TGTGCCAGCAGTCCGAACAGGGGTCAGCCCCAGCATTTT
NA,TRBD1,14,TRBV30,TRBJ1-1,CAWRQGGFDTEAFF,TGTGCCTGGAGGCAGGGGGGTTTTGACACTGAAGCTTTCTTT
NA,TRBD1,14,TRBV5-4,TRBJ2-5,CASSHTGGRETQYF,TGTGCCAGCAGCCACACAGGGGGTAGAGAGACCCAGTACTTC
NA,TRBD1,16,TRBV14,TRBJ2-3,CASSPVGQGPRDTQYF,TGTGCCAGCAGCCCCGTGGGACAGGGTCCAAGAGATACGCAGTATTTT
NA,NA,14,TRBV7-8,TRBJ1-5,CATSGHHSNQPQHF,TGTGCCACATCGGGACATCATAGCAATCAGCCCCAGCATTTT
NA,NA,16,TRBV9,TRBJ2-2,CASSGAMQSNTGELFF,TGTGCCAGCAGCGGGGCGATGCAGTCGAACACCGGGGAGCTGTTTTTT
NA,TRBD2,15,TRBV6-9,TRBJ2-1,CASSSRTSGSNEQFF,TGTGCCAGCAGTTCCCGGACTAGCGGGAGCAATGAGCAGTTCTTC
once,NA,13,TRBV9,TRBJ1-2,CASSEGQRKGYTF,TGTGCCAGCAGCGAGGGACAACGGAAAGGCTACACCTTC